The 28 T cell receptor beta chains listed next were all sequenced from one sample in a study of Ad26.COV2.S vaccination and SARS-CoV-2 variants. Treatment indicated: around 19 received Ad26.COV2.S at low or high dose, single or two shots; 5 received placebo; per-sample allocation not given. The samples were gathered on day 63 after the first injection of vaccine or placebo. Sequenced by immunoSEQ multiplex PCR; TCRdb stores in-frame clones only, minus some. The data show some 520,000 clones, with approximately 88% seen just once and 9.5% to 15% held by the top ten. This specimen was peripheral blood, taken in a trial of Ad26.COV2.S vaccine versus placebo. These receptors were taken from a person between 18 and 59 years old who received the Ad26.COV2.S COVID-19 vaccine or a placebo.

The V call is TRBV13, the J call TRBJ2-2, with 8 positions matching TRBD1. The CDR3 runs 17 residues. V lost 3 bases and J lost 0; bases outside the gene matches: 6. Germline V gene lookup returns CDR1 PRHDT and CDR2 FYEKMQ (reference sequence). This CDR3 reads CASSLGPGQANTGELFF. For the CDR3, the DNA is TGTGCCAGCAGCTTGGGTCCGGGACAGGCGAACACCGGGGAGCTGTTTTTT.

V usage is TRBV19 and J usage is TRBJ2-3, with 8 bases lining up with TRBD2. The CDR3 spans 13 residues. The junction had 3 bases not matched to a gene; V was cut back by 4 bases and J by 6 bases. The germline V gene has CDR1 LNHDA and CDR2 SQIVND (reference sequence). The CDR3 is CASSTTSVDTQYF. The DNA of the CDR3 is TGTGCCAGTAGTACGACTAGCGTGGATACGCAGTATTTT. Full variable domain (missing parts from reference TRBV19 and TRBJ2-3): DGGITQSPKYLFRKEGQNVTLSCEQNLNHDAMYWYRQDPGQGLRLIYYSQIVNDFQKGDIAEGYSVSREKKESFPLTVTSAQKNPTAFYLCASSTTSVDTQYFGPGTRLTVL.

This CDR3 is CASSRGTDEKLFF. The CDR3 DNA reads as TGTGCCAGCAGCCGCGGGACGGATGAAAAACTGTTTTTT. The rearrangement joins TRBV7-2 to TRBJ1-4; possibly TRBD1 for D (5 bases). The V gene's germline CDR1 is SGHTA and CDR2 FQGNSA. This CDR3 has 13 amino acids. Trimming stripped 5 bases from V and 6 bases from J, with 10 bases between.

The CDR3 nucleotides are TGTGCCAGCAGTCCCCTCGGAAATTATGGCTACACCTTC. Translated, it gives CASSPLGNYGYTF. V gene TRBV12-3 or TRBV12-4 combines with J gene TRBJ1-2; D unclear. V was cut by 5 bases and J by 5 bases, with 12 bases left in between. The CDR3 is made up of 13 amino acids.

This chain uses TRBV7-3 with TRBJ2-3; D perhaps matches TRBD2 (6 bases). The CDR3 runs 15 residues. The germline V gene encodes CDR1 SGHTA and CDR2 FQGTGA. V gave up 2 bases and J gave up 2 bases, with 11 bases separating them. The CDR3 loop is CASSLYGGNTDTQYF. The CDR3 DNA sequence: TGTGCCAGCAGCTTATACGGGGGAAACACAGATACGCAGTATTTT.

The chain combines TRBV24-1 with TRBJ2-7; 11 bases fit TRBD1. Germline V gene sequence: CDR1 KGHDR, CDR2 SFDVKD. V shed 4 bases, J shed 3 bases, and the junction held 7 bases outside the gene matches. CDR3 length: 16 amino acids. As DNA, the CDR3 is TGTGCCACCAGTGACCGGGGACAGGGGGACTTCTACGAGCAGTACTTC. Its translation: CATSDRGQGDFYEQYF.

The chain carries TRBV28 and TRBJ1-4; TRBD1 might be the D (6 bases). The germline V gene encodes CDR1 MDHEN and CDR2 SYDVKM. This CDR3 comprises 16 residues. With 5 bases removed from V and 7 bases from J, the gap between germline ends came to 20 bases. CDR3 in DNA: TGTGCCAGCAGTGGAGAAGGGGGGTTTTTTTCTGAAAAACTGTTTTTT. This sequence encodes CASSGEGGFFSEKLFF.

The chain employs TRBV28 and TRBJ1-4; D might be TRBD1 (6 bases). The CDR3 covers 17 residues. Germline CDR1 and CDR2: MDHEN and SYDVKM. Between the trimmed V and J ends, which lost 5 bases and 4 bases, there was a span of 20 bases. CDR3 sequence: CASSGGQGLGHNEKLFF. The CDR3 bases are TGTGCCAGCAGTGGAGGTCAGGGGTTGGGGCATAATGAAAAACTGTTTTTT.

This rearrangement joins TRBV6-5 to TRBJ2-2; no firm D call. CDR1 is MNHEY, CDR2 SVGAGI, per germline. Trimming cost V 8 bases and J 7 bases, with 17 bases left between them. CDR3 length: 14 amino acids. The CDR3 spells CASCLRYEDGELFF. CDR3 in DNA: TGTGCCAGCTGTTTACGGTACGAAGACGGGGAGCTGTTTTTT.

The chain has TRBV18 and TRBJ1-1; 9 bases match TRBD1. The V and J ends lost 0 bases and 3 bases, in that order; junction bases with no gene match: 17. The CDR3 loop spans 20 amino acids. CDR1 and CDR2 from the germline V gene are KGHSH and LQKENI. The CDR3 coding sequence is TGTGCCAGCTCACCACCGGTCGTGGGCACCGGGACAGGGATGTACACTGAAGCTTTCTTT. Translated: CASSPPVVGTGTGMYTEAFF.

V usage is TRBV5-1 and J usage is TRBJ1-1; 7 positions agree with TRBD1. Losses at the gene ends were 4 bases for V and 4 bases for J; bases not matched to a gene: 7. Germline V lookup: CDR1 SGHRS, CDR2 YFSETQ. The CDR3 sequence is 14 residues long. In nucleotides, the CDR3 is TGCGCCAGCAGCGTTCAAGGGGGCGGCACTGAAGCTTTCTTT. Amino acid sequence: CASSVQGGGTEAFF.

This clone was observed a few times. The chain uses TRBV5-1 and TRBJ2-7; tentatively, D is TRBD1 or TRBD2 (6 bases each). V was pared by 0 bases and J by 0 bases, with 13 bases between. The CDR3 runs to 16 residues. In germline, CDR1 is SGHRS, CDR2 YFSETQ. The CDR3 coding sequence is TGCGCCAGCAGCTTGGTGGGGGGCGGGTCCTCCTACGAGCAGTACTTC. Protein sequence: CASSLVGGGSSYEQYF.

The rearrangement joins TRBV6-6 to TRBJ1-5; 9 positions match TRBD1. This CDR3 has 14 residues. Trimming cost V 7 bases and J 4 bases; bases outside gene matches: 5. Germline V CDR1 and CDR2: MNHNY, SVGAGI (reference sequence). The CDR3 protein is CASIRDRENQPQHF. CDR3 DNA sequence: TGTGCCAGCATCCGGGACAGGGAAAATCAGCCCCAGCATTTT.

The chain carries TRBV7-2 and TRBJ1-6, with D uncertain. V dropped 7 bases and J dropped 9 bases, with 13 bases sitting between them. CDR3 length: 13 amino acids. Looked up from germline, CDR1 is SGHTA and CDR2 is FQGNSA. The CDR3 loop is CASNLRSVSPLHF. CDR3 coding DNA: TGTGCCAGCAACCTACGGAGTGTTTCACCCCTCCACTTT.

The gene calls are TRBV9 and TRBJ2-7; D is uncertain. The CDR3 is made up of 12 amino acids. The V gene's germline CDR1 is SGDLS and CDR2 YYNGEE. V shed 3 bases and J shed 5 bases, with 9 bases lying between them. Here the CDR3 reads CASSGLRNEQYF. The CDR3 DNA reads as TGTGCCAGCAGCGGACTTCGGAACGAGCAGTACTTC.

This sequence joins TRBV11-2 and TRBJ2-5, with D tentatively TRBD2 (5 bases). Between the trimmed V and J ends, which lost 4 bases and 7 bases, there was a span of 13 bases. CDR3 length equals 13 residues. Germline CDR1 reads SGHAT; CDR2 reads FQNNGV. CDR3 in amino acids: CASSSRPEGTQYF. CDR3 coding DNA: TGTGCCAGCAGCTCACGCCCCGAGGGGACCCAGTACTTC.

The chain links TRBV6-2 or TRBV6-3 to TRBJ2-7, with a weak D call TRBD2 (6 bases). CDR1 MNHEY and CDR2 SVGEGT come from the germline V gene. V lost 4 bases and J lost 8, with 15 bases in between. The CDR3 length is 13 residues. This chain's CDR3 is CASSSLSSVQQYF. CDR3 sequence (DNA): TGTGCCAGCAGTTCCCTCTCTAGCGTACAGCAGTACTTC.

This chain joins TRBV2 and TRBJ2-5; the match to TRBD2 covers 12 bases. The J segment lost 5 bases and the V segment lost 5 bases, leaving 18 bases of the junction unmatched. CDR3 length equals 19 residues. Germline V gene data show CDR1 as SNHLY and CDR2 as FYNNEI. The CDR3: CASSSRIPGTSGSGETQYF. CDR3 in DNA: TGTGCCAGCAGTAGCCGAATCCCCGGGACTAGCGGGTCCGGGGAGACCCAGTACTTC.

This chain connects TRBV28 to TRBJ1-2; D is undetermined. Trimming removed 5 bases at V and 9 bases at J, with 13 bases between. CDR1 is MDHEN, CDR2 SYDVKM, per germline. There are 12 residues in the CDR3. CDR3 loop: CASSRTGPRYTF. In nucleotides, the CDR3 is TGTGCCAGCAGTCGTACCGGGCCCCGCTACACCTTC.

This chain links TRBV7-9 with TRBJ2-5; D is ambiguous. CDR3 length: 18 amino acids. Germline values: CDR1 SEHNR, CDR2 FQNEAQ (reference sequence). V was trimmed by 1 base and J by 3 bases, leaving 21 bases between them. The CDR3: CASSLGGPRLYSKETQYF. As DNA, the CDR3 is TGTGCCAGCAGCTTAGGAGGCCCAAGGCTTTACTCTAAAGAGACCCAGTACTTC.

The chain carries TRBV7-2 and TRBJ2-1; D possibly corresponds to TRBD2 (5 bases). The CDR3 is 16 residues long. V was shortened by 2 bases and J by 0 bases, with 11 bases between the two germline ends. CDR1 and CDR2 from the germline V gene are SGHTA and FQGNSA. In nucleotides, the CDR3 is TGTGCCAGCAGCTTACGGTCTAGCCTCTCCTACAATGAGCAGTTCTTC. Translation: CASSLRSSLSYNEQFF.

The chain employs TRBV9 and TRBJ1-4, with a weak D call TRBD1 (6 bases). The ends were cut back, 3 bases at V and 8 bases at J, with 17 bases in the middle. This CDR3 is 15 amino acids long. Germline V gene sequence: CDR1 SGDLS, CDR2 YYNGEE. CDR3 amino acids: CASSAHQGPQEKLFF. The CDR3 DNA sequence: TGTGCCAGCAGCGCCCATCAGGGGCCCCAAGAAAAACTGTTTTTT. The complete variable domain, with remaining parts taken from reference TRBV9 and TRBJ1-4, reads DSGVTQTPKHLITATGQRVTLRCSPRSGDLSVYWYQQSLDQGLQFLIQYYNGEERAKGNILERFSAQQFPDLHSELNLSSLELGDSALYFCASSAHQGPQEKLFFGSGTQLSVL.

The rearrangement uses TRBV29-1 and TRBJ1-1; 12 positions match TRBD1. Trimming at V came to 7 bases and at J to 2 bases, leaving 2 bases not matched to a gene. From germline, CDR1 is SQVTM and CDR2 ANQGSEA. The CDR3 loop spans 13 amino acids. CDR3 in amino acids: CSAGTGGNTEAFF. As DNA, the CDR3 is TGCAGCGCGGGGACAGGGGGCAACACTGAAGCTTTCTTT.

The chain is built from TRBV13 and TRBJ2-7; D not resolved. The CDR3 covers 15 residues. V lost 0 bases and J lost 1, with 10 bases in between. Germline-derived CDR1 and CDR2 are PRHDT and FYEKMQ (reference sequence). The CDR3 reads CASSLGFTSSYEQYF. CDR3 bases: TGTGCCAGCAGCTTAGGGTTCACTTCTTCCTACGAGCAGTACTTC.

The sample holds a few counts of this clone. The CDR3 DNA is TGTGCCAGCAGCCAAGGGGGGGCCGGTGAAAAACTGTTTTTT. Its translation is CASSQGGAGEKLFF. The V call is TRBV3-1 (or the pseudogene TRBV3-2), the J call TRBJ1-4; perhaps TRBD1 as D (6 bases). Germline-derived CDR1 and CDR2 are LGHDT and YNNKEL (reference sequence). The CDR3 consists of 14 residues. V was trimmed by 1 base and J by 7 bases, leaving 10 bases between them.

The chain couples TRBV5-4 to TRBJ2-7; D gene uncertain. CDR3 length equals 14 residues. Germline V CDR1 and CDR2: SGHNT, YYREEE (reference sequence). V lost 4 bases and J 2 bases, leaving 13 bases between the germline ends. Here the CDR3 reads CASSPPDTAYEQYF. CDR3 coding DNA: TGTGCCAGCAGCCCACCAGACACGGCCTACGAGCAGTACTTC.

In this sample, this clone turned up a few times. This rearrangement joins TRBV19 to TRBJ1-1; TRBD1 might be the D (5 bases). Germline V gene lookup returns CDR1 LNHDA and CDR2 SQIVND (reference sequence). V was cut by 7 bases and J by 7 bases, with 10 bases left in between. This CDR3 comprises 11 residues. The CDR3 nucleotides read TGTGCCAGTACGGGACGGGATGAAGCTTTCTTT. Amino acids: CASTGRDEAFF.

The chain joins TRBV7-2 to TRBJ1-4, with D uncertain. The CDR3 extends over 15 amino acids. With 4 bases removed from V and 0 bases from J, the gap between germline ends came to 9 bases. Germline CDR1 is SGHTA and CDR2 is FQGNSA. The DNA of the CDR3 is TGTGCCAGCAGCTCCTACAGTGCAACTAATGAAAAACTGTTTTTT. This encodes CASSSYSATNEKLFF.